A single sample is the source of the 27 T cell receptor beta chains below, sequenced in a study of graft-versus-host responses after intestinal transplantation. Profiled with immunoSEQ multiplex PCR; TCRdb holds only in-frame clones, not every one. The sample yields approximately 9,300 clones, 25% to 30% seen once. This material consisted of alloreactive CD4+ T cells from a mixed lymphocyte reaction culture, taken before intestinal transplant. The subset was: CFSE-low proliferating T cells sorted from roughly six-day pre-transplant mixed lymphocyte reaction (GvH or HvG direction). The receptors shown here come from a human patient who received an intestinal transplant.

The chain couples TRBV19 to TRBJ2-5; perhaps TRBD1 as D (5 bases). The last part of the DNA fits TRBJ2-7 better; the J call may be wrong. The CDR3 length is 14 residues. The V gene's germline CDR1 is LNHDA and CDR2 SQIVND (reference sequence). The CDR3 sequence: CASSIADITYEQYF. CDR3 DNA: TGTGCCAGTAGTATAGCGGACATAACCTACGAGCAGTACTTC.

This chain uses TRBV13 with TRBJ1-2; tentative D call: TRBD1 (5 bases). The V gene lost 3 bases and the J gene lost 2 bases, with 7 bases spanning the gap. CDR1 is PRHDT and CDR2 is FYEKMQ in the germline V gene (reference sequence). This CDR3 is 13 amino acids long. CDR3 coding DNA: TGTGCCAGCAGCTTGGGACGCAACTATGGCTACACCTTC. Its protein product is CASSLGRNYGYTF.

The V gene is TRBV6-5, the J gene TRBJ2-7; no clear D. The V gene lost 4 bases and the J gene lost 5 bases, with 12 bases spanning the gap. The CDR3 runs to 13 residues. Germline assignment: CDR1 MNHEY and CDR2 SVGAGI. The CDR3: CASSSTSVNEQYF. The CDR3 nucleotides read TGTGCCAGCAGTTCAACTTCGGTCAACGAGCAGTACTTC.

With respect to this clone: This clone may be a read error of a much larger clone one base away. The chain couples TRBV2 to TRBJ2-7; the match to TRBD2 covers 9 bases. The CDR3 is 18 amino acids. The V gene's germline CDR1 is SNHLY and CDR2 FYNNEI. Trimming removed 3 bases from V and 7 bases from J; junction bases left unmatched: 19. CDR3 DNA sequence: TGTGCCAGCAGTGAGGAGGGTAGCGGGAGAGCGCTCTACAATGAGCAGTACTTC. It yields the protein CASSEEGSGRALYNEQYF. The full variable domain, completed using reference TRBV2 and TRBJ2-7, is EPEVTQTPSHQVTQMGQEVILRCVPISNHLYFYWYRQILGQKVEFLVSFYNNEISEKSEIFDDQFSVERPDGSNFTLKIRSTKLEDSAMYFCASSEEGSGRALYNEQYFGPGTRLTVT.

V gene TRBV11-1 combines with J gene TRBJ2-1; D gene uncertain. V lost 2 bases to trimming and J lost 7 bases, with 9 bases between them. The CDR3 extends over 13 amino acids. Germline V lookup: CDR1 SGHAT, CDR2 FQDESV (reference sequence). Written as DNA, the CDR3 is TGTGCCAGCAGCTTATCCCTAGTAAATGAGCAGTTCTTC. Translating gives CASSLSLVNEQFF. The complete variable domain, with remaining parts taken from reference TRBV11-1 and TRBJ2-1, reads EAEVAQSPRYKITEKSQAVAFWCDPISGHATLYWYRQILGQGPELLVQFQDESVVDDSQLPKDRFSAERLKGVDSTLKIQPAELGDSAMYLCASSLSLVNEQFFGPGTRLTVL.

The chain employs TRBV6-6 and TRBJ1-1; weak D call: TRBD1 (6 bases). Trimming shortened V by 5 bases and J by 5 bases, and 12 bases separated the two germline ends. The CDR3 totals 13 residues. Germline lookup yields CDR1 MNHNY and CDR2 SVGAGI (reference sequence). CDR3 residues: CASSPGQLTEAFF. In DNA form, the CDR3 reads TGTGCCAGCAGTCCCGGACAGCTAACTGAAGCTTTCTTT.

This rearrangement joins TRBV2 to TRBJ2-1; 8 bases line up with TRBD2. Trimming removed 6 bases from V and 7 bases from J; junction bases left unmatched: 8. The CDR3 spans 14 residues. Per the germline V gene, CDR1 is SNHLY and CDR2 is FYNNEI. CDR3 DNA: TGTGCCAGCAGGCCACGGGAGGGCGGAAATGAGCAGTTCTTC. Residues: CASRPREGGNEQFF.

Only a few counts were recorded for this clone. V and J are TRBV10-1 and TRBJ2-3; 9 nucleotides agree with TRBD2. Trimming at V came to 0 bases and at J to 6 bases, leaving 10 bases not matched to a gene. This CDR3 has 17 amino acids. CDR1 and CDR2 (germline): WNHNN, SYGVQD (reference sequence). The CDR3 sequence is CASSESPREGLVDTQYF. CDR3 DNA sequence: TGCGCCAGCAGTGAGTCTCCGCGGGAGGGCCTTGTCGATACGCAGTATTTT.

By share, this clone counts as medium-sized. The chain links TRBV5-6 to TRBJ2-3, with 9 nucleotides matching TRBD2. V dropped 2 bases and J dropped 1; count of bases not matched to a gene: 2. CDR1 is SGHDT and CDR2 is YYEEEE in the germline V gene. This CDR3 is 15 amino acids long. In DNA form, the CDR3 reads TGTGCCAGCAGCTTAGGCGGGAGGGGCACAGATACGCAGTATTTT. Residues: CASSLGGRGTDTQYF.

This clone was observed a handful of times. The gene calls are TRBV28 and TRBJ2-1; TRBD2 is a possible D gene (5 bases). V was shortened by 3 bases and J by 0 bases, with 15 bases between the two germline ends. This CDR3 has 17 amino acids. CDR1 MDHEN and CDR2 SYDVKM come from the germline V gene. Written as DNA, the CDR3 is TGTGCCAGCAGTTTCGGGATAGAATCAAGCTCCTACAATGAGCAGTTCTTC. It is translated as CASSFGIESSSYNEQFF.

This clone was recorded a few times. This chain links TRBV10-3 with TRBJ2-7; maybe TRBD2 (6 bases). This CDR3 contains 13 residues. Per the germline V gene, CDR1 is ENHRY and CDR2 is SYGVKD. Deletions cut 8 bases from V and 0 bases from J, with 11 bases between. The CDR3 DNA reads TGTGCCATCGTGCGGGACCTCTCCTACGAGCAGTACTTC. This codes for CAIVRDLSYEQYF.

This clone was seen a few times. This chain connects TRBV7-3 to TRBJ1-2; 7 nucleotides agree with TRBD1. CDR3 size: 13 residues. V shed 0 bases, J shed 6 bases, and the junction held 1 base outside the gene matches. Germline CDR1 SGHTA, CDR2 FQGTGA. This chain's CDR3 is CASSLTGGDGYTF. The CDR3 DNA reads TGTGCCAGCAGCTTAACAGGGGGCGATGGCTACACCTTC.

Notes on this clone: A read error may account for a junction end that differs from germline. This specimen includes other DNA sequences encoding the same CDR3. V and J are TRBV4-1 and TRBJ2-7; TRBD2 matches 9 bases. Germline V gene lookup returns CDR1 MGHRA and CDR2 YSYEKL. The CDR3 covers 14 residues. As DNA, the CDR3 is TGTGCCAGCAGCCCGAGCGGGAGGAGCTACGAGCAGTACTTC. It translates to CASSPSGRSYEQYF.

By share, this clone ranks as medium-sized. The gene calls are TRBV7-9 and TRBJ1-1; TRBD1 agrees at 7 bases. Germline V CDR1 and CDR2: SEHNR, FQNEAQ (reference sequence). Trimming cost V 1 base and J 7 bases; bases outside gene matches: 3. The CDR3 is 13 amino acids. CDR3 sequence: CASSLVRDSEAFF. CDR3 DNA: TGTGCCAGCAGCTTAGTGAGGGACAGTGAAGCTTTCTTT.

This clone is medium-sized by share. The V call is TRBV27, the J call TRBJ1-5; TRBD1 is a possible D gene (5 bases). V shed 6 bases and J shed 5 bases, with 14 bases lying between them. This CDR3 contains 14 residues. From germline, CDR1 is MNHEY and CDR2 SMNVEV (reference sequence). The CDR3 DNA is TGTGCCAGCAGCTTTGCGGGGGGGGATCAGCCCCAGCATTTT. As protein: CASSFAGGDQPQHF.

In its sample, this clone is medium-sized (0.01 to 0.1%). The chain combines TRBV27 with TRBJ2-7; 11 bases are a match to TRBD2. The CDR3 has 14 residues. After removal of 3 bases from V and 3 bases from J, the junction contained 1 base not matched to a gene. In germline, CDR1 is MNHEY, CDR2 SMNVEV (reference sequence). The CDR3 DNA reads TGTGCCAGCAGTTTGGGGACTAGCGGCTACGAGCAGTACTTC. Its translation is CASSLGTSGYEQYF.

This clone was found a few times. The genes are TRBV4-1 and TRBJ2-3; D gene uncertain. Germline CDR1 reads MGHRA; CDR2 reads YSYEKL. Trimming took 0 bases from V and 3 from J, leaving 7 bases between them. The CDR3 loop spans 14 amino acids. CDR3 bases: TGCGCCAGCAGCCAAGAGGTGGGAACAGATACGCAGTATTTT. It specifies CASSQEVGTDTQYF.

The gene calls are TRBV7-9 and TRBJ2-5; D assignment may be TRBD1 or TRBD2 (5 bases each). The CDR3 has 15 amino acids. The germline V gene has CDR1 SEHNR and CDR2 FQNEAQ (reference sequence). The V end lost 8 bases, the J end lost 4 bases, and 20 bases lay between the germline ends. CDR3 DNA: TGTGCCAGCCGGGCGGGCGCCGGGCAGGGAGAGACCCAGTACTTC. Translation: CASRAGAGQGETQYF.

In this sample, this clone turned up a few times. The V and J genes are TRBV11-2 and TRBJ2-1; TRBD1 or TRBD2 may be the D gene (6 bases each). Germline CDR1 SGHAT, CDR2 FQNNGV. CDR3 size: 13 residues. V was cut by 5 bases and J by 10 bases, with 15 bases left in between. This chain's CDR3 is CASSPVIGGEQFF. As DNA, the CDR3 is TGTGCCAGCAGCCCTGTTATAGGGGGGGAGCAGTTCTTC.

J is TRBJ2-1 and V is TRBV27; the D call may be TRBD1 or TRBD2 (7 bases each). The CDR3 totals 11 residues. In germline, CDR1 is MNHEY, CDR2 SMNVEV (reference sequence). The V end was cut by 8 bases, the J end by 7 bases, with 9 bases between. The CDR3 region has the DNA TGTGCCAGCCAGGGGGGGAATGAGCAGTTCTTC. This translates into CASQGGNEQFF.

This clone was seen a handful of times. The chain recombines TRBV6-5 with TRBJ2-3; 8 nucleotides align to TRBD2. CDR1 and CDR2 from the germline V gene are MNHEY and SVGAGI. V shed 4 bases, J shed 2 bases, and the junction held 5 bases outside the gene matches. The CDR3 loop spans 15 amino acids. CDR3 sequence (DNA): TGTGCCAGCAGTTCCCAAGCGGGAGTCACAGATACGCAGTATTTT. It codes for CASSSQAGVTDTQYF.

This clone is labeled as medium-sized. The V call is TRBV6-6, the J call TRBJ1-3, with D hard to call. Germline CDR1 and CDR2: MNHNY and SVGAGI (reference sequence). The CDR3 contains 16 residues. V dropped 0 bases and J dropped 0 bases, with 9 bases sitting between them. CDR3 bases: TGTGCCAGCAGTTACTCGGCTACTACCTCTGGAAACACCATATATTTT. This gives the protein CASSYSATTSGNTIYF.

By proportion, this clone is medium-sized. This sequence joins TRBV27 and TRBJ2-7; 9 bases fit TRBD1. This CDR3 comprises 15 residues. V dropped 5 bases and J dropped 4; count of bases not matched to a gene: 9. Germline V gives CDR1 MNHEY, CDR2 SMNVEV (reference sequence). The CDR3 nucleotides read TGTGCCAGCAGTCTCGACGGGACAGGGTGGTACGAGCAGTACTTC. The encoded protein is CASSLDGTGWYEQYF.

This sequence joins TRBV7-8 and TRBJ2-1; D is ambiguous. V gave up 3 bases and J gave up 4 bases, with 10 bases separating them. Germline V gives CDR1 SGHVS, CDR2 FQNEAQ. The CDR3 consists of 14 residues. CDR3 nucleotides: TGTGCCAGCAGCTTTTTCCCGGGTTACAATGAGCAGTTCTTC. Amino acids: CASSFFPGYNEQFF.

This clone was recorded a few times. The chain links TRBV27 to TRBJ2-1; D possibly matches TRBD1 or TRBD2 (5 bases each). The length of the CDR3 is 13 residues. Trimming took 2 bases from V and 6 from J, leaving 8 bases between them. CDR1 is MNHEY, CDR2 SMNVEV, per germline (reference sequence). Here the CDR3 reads CASSLGGSNEQFF. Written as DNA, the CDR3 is TGTGCCAGCAGTTTAGGGGGATCCAATGAGCAGTTCTTC.

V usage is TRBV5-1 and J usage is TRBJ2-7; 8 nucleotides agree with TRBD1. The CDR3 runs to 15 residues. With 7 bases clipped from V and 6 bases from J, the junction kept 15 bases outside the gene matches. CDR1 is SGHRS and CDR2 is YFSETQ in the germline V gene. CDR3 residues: CASRPGQGAVGEQYF. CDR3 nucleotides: TGCGCCAGCCGCCCGGGGCAGGGGGCCGTAGGCGAGCAGTACTTC.

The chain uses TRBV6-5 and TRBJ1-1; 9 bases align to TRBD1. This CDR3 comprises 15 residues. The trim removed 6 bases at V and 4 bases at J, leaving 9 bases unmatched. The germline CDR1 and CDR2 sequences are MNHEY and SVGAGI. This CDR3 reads CASRSTGGAGTEAFF. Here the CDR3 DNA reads TGTGCCAGCAGGAGTACAGGGGGCGCGGGCACTGAAGCTTTCTTT.